This T cell receptor beta chain was observed in a study of blood T cell repertoires in COVID-19. Study-level background: The United States, Italy and Spain supplied acute and convalescent COVID-19 samples. PBMCs, B-cell-depleted T cells, or T cells were the source of the cDNA or gDNA that made up the material.

From germline, CDR1 is MNHNY and CDR2 SVGAGI (reference sequence). Deletions cut 5 bases from V and 1 base from J, with 6 bases between. The CDR3 runs to 13 residues. Authors' methods: By means of reference gene primer amplification, nucleated cell counts were estimated. The method was immunoSEQ multiplex PCR; TCRdb's version includes in-frame clones alone and lacks a portion of them. V, J and clone size derive from that table, while D and trimming were established from the DNA sequence. The table has 75,000 to 95,000 clones, around four fifths seen once. Sample: peripheral blood. V and J are TRBV6-6 and TRBJ1-5, with D possibly being TRBD1 (5 bases). The source of this sequence is an elderly man with active or convalescent COVID-19. The chain's CDR3 is CASSRQSNQPQHF. The CDR3 nucleotides read TGTGCCAGCAGTCGACAGAGCAATCAGCCCCAGCATTTT.